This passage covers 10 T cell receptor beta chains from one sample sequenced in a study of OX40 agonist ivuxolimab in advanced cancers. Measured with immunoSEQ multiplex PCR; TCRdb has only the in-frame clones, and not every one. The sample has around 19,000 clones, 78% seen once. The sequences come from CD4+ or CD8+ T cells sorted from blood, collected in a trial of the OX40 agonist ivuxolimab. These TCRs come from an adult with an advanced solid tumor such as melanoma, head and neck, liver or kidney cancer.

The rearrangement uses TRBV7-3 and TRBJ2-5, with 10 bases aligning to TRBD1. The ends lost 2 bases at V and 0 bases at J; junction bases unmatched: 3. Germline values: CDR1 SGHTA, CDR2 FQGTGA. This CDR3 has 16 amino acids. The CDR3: CASSLLGQGYQETQYF. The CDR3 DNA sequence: TGTGCCAGCAGCTTATTGGGACAGGGGTACCAAGAGACCCAGTACTTC.

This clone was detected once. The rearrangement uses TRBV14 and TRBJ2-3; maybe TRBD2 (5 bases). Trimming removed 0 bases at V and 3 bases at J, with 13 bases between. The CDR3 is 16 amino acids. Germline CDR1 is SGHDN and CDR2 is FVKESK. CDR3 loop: CASSQDPGIGTDTQYF. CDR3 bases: TGTGCCAGCAGCCAAGACCCGGGGATAGGGACAGATACGCAGTATTTT. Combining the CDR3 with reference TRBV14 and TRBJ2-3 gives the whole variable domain EAGVTQFPSHSVIEKGQTVTLRCDPISGHDNLYWYRRVMGKEIKFLLHFVKESKQDESGMPNNRFLAERTGGTYSTLKVQPAELEDSGVYFCASSQDPGIGTDTQYFGPGTRLTVL.

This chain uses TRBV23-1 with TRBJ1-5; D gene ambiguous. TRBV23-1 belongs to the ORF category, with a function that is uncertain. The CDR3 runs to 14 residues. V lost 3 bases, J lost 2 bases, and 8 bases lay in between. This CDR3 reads CASSHSSGNQPQHF. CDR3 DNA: TGCGCCAGCAGTCATTCATCGGGCAATCAGCCCCAGCATTTT.

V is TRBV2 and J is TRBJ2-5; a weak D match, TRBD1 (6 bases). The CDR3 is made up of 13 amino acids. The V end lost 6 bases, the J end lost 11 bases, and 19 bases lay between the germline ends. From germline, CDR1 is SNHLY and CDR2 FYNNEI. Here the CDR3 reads CASSQALGARQYF. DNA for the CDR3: TGTGCCAGCAGCCAGGCCCTGGGGGCCCGGCAGTACTTC.

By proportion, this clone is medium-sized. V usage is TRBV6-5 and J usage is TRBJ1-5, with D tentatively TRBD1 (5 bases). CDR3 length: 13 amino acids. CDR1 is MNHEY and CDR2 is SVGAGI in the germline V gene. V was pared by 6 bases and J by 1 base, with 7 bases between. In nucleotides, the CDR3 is TGTGCCAGCAGACAGGCAAGCAATCAGCCCCAGCATTTT. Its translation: CASRQASNQPQHF.

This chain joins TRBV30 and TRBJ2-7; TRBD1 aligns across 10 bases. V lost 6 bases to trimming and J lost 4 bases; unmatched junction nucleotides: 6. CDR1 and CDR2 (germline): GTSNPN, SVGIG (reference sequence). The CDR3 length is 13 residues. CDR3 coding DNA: TGTGCCTGTCACCGGGACAGGGGTTACGAGCAGTACTTC. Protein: CACHRDRGYEQYF.

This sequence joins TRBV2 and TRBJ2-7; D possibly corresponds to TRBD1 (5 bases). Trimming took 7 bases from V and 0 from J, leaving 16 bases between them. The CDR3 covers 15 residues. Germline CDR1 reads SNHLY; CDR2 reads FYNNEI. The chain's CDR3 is CASTRSQGVSYEQYF. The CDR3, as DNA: TGTGCCAGCACCAGGAGCCAGGGTGTCTCCTACGAGCAGTACTTC.

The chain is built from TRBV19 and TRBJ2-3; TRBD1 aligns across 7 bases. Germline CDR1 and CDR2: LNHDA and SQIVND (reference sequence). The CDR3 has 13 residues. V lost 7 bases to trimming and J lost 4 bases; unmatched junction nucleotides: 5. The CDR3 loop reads CASIDRVADTQYF. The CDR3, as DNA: TGTGCCAGTATTGACAGGGTCGCAGATACGCAGTATTTT.

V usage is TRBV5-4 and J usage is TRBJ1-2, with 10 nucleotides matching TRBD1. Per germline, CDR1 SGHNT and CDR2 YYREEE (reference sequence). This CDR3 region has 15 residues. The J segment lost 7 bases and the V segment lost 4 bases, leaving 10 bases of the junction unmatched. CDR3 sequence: CASSTGTGAARGYTF. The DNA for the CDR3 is TGTGCCAGCAGCACCGGGACAGGGGCCGCCCGTGGCTACACCTTC.

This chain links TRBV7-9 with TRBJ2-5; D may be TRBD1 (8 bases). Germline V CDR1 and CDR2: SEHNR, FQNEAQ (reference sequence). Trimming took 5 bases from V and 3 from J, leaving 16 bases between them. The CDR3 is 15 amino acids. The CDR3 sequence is CASSTRTGREETQYF. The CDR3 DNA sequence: TGTGCCAGCAGCACCAGGACAGGGAGGGAAGAGACCCAGTACTTC.